The 21 T cell receptor beta chains below come from one sample, sequenced in a study of shared clonotypes between healthy human individuals. Assay used: immunoSEQ multiplex PCR; TCRdb lists only in-frame clones, some missing. The repertoire has hundreds of thousands of clones, less than 80% of them found once; the top ten carry approximately 1.8%. The sample taken for sequencing was memory CD4+ T cells sorted from blood. Subset indicated: CD45RA-negative fraction. These TCRs come from a woman aged 25 to 39 in good health.

This clone turned up a few times. The rearrangement links TRBV19 to TRBJ1-5; 12 positions match TRBD1. Trimming removed 7 bases from V and 4 bases from J; junction bases left unmatched: 11. The CDR3 covers 17 residues. Germline V gene lookup returns CDR1 LNHDA and CDR2 SQIVND (reference sequence). Written as DNA, the CDR3 is TGTGCCAGTACGGGACAGGGGGCAAACATAGGGAATCAGCCCCAGCATTTT. Translated: CASTGQGANIGNQPQHF.

This rearrangement joins TRBV11-2 to TRBJ2-7, with D possibly being TRBD2 (5 bases). From germline, CDR1 is SGHAT and CDR2 FQNNGV. Trimming removed 0 bases at V and 2 bases at J, with 11 bases between. The CDR3 covers 15 residues. For the CDR3, the DNA is TGTGCCAGCAGCTTAGAAGCTAGCCGACCCTACGAGCAGTACTTC. Its protein product is CASSLEASRPYEQYF.

The J gene is TRBJ1-1, the V gene TRBV4-1; 11 bases map to TRBD1. The V gene's germline CDR1 is MGHRA and CDR2 YSYEKL. The CDR3 sequence is 16 residues long. Trimming took 3 bases from V and 3 from J; bases not matched to a gene: 6. CDR3 loop: CASSQRDRGFHTEAFF. CDR3 in DNA: TGCGCCAGCAGCCAGCGGGACAGGGGGTTTCACACTGAAGCTTTCTTT.

The rearrangement joins TRBV7-9 to TRBJ2-7; 8 bases agree with TRBD1. Unmatched junction bases numbered 9, after V lost 5 bases and J lost 6 bases. CDR3 length: 14 amino acids. Germline V lookup: CDR1 SEHNR, CDR2 FQNEAQ (reference sequence). In DNA, the CDR3 is TGTGCCAGCAGCCCCGGACAGGGAGGCTTCGAGCAGTACTTC. Amino acids: CASSPGQGGFEQYF.

In its sample, this clone was seen a few times. V usage is TRBV7-9 and J usage is TRBJ2-1; D is perhaps TRBD2 (5 bases). Per germline, CDR1 SEHNR and CDR2 FQNEAQ (reference sequence). The CDR3 is made up of 18 amino acids. The germline V and J ends were trimmed by 1 base and 5 bases, with 21 bases remaining between them. Here the CDR3 DNA reads TGTGCCAGCAGCTTAGTCCCCCGTCAACCCTGGACTGACAATGAGCAGTTCTTC. As protein: CASSLVPRQPWTDNEQFF. Variable domain in full (rest from reference TRBV7-9 and TRBJ2-1): DTGVSQNPRHKITKRGQNVTFRCDPISEHNRLYWYRQTLGQGPEFLTYFQNEAQLEKSRLLSDRFSAERPKGSFSTLEIQRTEQGDSAMYLCASSLVPRQPWTDNEQFFGPGTRLTVL.

The chain is built from TRBV6-6 and TRBJ2-3; D uncertain. Germline V gene data show CDR1 as MNHNY and CDR2 as SVGAGI (reference sequence). This CDR3 is built from 12 residues. Trimming stripped 6 bases from V and 6 bases from J, with 10 bases between. CDR3 in DNA: TGTGCCAGCAGACCCGACCTCGATACGCAGTATTTT. Translating gives CASRPDLDTQYF.

This chain connects TRBV18 to TRBJ2-7; 8 nucleotides match TRBD2. The CDR3 sequence is 14 residues long. Germline V lookup: CDR1 KGHSH, CDR2 LQKENI. V trimming: 3 bases; J trimming: 7 bases; junction bases outside the gene matches: 8. CDR3 DNA sequence: TGTGCCAGCTCACCCGGGGGGGAAAGGTCGGAGCAGTACTTC. Translating gives CASSPGGERSEQYF.

The chain carries TRBV2 and TRBJ2-5; 11 bases fit TRBD2. Germline values: CDR1 SNHLY, CDR2 FYNNEI. The CDR3 is 15 amino acids. The J segment lost 5 bases and the V segment lost 2 bases, leaving 4 bases of the junction unmatched. The CDR3 coding sequence is TGTGCCAGCAGTGAACTAGCGGGAGGACGGGAGACCCAGTACTTC. Amino acids: CASSELAGGRETQYF.

V and J are TRBV14 and TRBJ1-4; 8 bases map to TRBD1. The germline gives CDR1 SGHDN, CDR2 FVKESK. With V trimmed by 4 bases and J by 4 bases, 2 bases remained unmatched. The CDR3 is 14 amino acids. The CDR3 region is CASSRGQGNEKLFF. The DNA of the CDR3 is TGTGCCAGCAGCCGAGGACAGGGTAATGAAAAACTGTTTTTT.

The chain uses TRBV19 and TRBJ2-4, with TRBD2 matching 7 bases. Trimming cost V 8 bases and J 7 bases; bases outside gene matches: 8. This CDR3 region has 13 residues. Per the germline V gene, CDR1 is LNHDA and CDR2 is SQIVND (reference sequence). CDR3 sequence (DNA): TGTGCCAGTTCAGGTCCCGGGGGGAACATTCAGTACTTC. Protein product: CASSGPGGNIQYF.

This chain joins TRBV18 and TRBJ2-7; D might be TRBD1 (6 bases). Germline assignment: CDR1 KGHSH and CDR2 LQKENI. V lost 1 base and J 2 bases, leaving 6 bases between the germline ends. CDR3 length: 13 amino acids. The CDR3 DNA reads TGTGCCAGCTCACCACAGGGGGCCTACGAGCAGTACTTC. It is translated as CASSPQGAYEQYF.

The J gene is TRBJ2-6, the V gene TRBV5-1, with D tentatively TRBD1 (6 bases). The CDR3 has 15 residues. CDR1 is SGHRS and CDR2 is YFSETQ in the germline V gene. V lost 3 bases, J lost 5 bases, and 12 bases lay in between. Here the CDR3 reads CASSSVRGWANVLTF. CDR3 DNA sequence: TGCGCCAGCAGCTCCGTCAGGGGCTGGGCCAACGTCCTGACTTTC.

The CDR3 here is CASSQDSGGEQYF. Here the CDR3 DNA reads TGTGCCAGCAGTCAAGATTCGGGAGGCGAGCAGTACTTC. This chain links TRBV7-9 with TRBJ2-7, with 7 bases matching TRBD2. CDR1 SEHNR and CDR2 FQNEAQ come from the germline V gene (reference sequence). V lost 6 bases to trimming and J lost 6 bases; unmatched junction nucleotides: 8. This CDR3 comprises 13 residues.

The DNA for the CDR3 is TGTGCCTGGAGTGTAGGCAGGGCGGGAGGAAACACCATATATTTT. Translated: CAWSVGRAGGNTIYF. This chain joins TRBV30 and TRBJ1-3, with D possibly TRBD1 on 5 matching bases. Germline V gives CDR1 GTSNPN, CDR2 SVGIG (reference sequence). V gave up 0 bases and J gave up 4 bases, with 13 bases separating them. This CDR3 spans 15 amino acids.

A note on this clone: Other nucleotide sequences in the sample specify the same CDR3. J is TRBJ1-2 and V is TRBV28; a weak D match, TRBD1 (5 bases). The CDR3 spans 15 residues. V lost 2 bases and J lost 0, with 10 bases in between. The germline V gene encodes CDR1 MDHEN and CDR2 SYDVKM. In DNA, the CDR3 is TGTGCCAGCAGTTTAACAGGCCCAGCTAACTATGGCTACACCTTC. Protein sequence: CASSLTGPANYGYTF.

V gene TRBV5-1 combines with J gene TRBJ2-7, with TRBD2 identical over 7 bases. This CDR3 has 16 amino acids. CDR1 is SGHRS, CDR2 YFSETQ, per germline. V gave up 0 bases and J gave up 1 base; unmatched junction bases: 7. CDR3 coding DNA: TGCGCCAGCAGCTTGGCTGTAGCGGGCGGATCCTACGAGCAGTACTTC. As protein: CASSLAVAGGSYEQYF.

The chain joins TRBV14 to TRBJ2-5; unclear D gene. This CDR3 spans 14 amino acids. Germline-derived CDR1 and CDR2 are SGHDN and FVKESK. Between the trimmed V and J ends, which lost 4 bases and 0 bases, there was a span of 9 bases. CDR3 protein: CASSRGRNQETQYF. The CDR3 DNA is TGTGCCAGCAGCCGCGGACGCAACCAAGAGACCCAGTACTTC.

In its sample, this clone was seen a few times. The rearrangement uses TRBV19 and TRBJ2-2, with no clear D. With 3 bases removed from V and 4 bases from J, the gap between germline ends came to 9 bases. The length of the CDR3 is 14 residues. Germline CDR1 LNHDA, CDR2 SQIVND (reference sequence). CDR3 in amino acids: CASSMRQSTGELFF. The CDR3 DNA reads as TGTGCCAGTAGTATGCGGCAATCCACCGGGGAGCTGTTTTTT.

This chain joins TRBV5-1 and TRBJ2-5; D might be TRBD2 (6 bases). V was trimmed by 4 bases and J by 2 bases, leaving 18 bases between them. CDR1 and CDR2 from the germline V gene are SGHRS and YFSETQ. The CDR3 covers 16 residues. Here the CDR3 DNA reads TGCGCCAGCAGCCCTGGAGCCTCTAGCGCTCAAGAGACCCAGTACTTC. The encoded protein is CASSPGASSAQETQYF.

Remarks on this clone: Different DNA sequences within this sample yield the same CDR3. The chain combines TRBV5-4 with TRBJ1-2, with D tentatively TRBD1 (6 bases). CDR1 is SGHNT and CDR2 is YYREEE in the germline V gene (reference sequence). Trimming removed 2 bases from V and 7 bases from J, with 15 bases in between. The CDR3 length is 14 residues. The CDR3: CASSFSWGQGGYTF. DNA for the CDR3: TGTGCCAGCAGCTTTTCCTGGGGGCAGGGTGGCTACACCTTC.

The rearrangement links TRBV29-1 to TRBJ2-6; D uncertain. The CDR3 runs to 12 residues. The germline V and J ends were trimmed by 4 bases and 2 bases, with 3 bases remaining between them. CDR1 and CDR2 from the germline V gene are SQVTM and ANQGSEA. This chain's CDR3 is CSVATGANVLTF. The CDR3 coding sequence is TGCAGCGTTGCTACTGGGGCCAACGTCCTGACTTTC.